These T cell receptor beta chains were read from a single sample in a study of CD8 T cells in Susac syndrome. TCRdb re-analysed the immunoSEQ multiplex PCR reads in MiXCR, keeping a single row per CDR3 protein. This sample has approximately 280,000 distinct CDR3 sequences, with approximately 85% found just once. The sequenced material came from CD8+ T cells from PBMCs. The receptor set was obtained from a human donor with multiple sclerosis. Both conserved end residues are part of each CDR3. Fields, in order: J gene, V gene, D gene, clone size, CDR3 protein, CDR3 DNA. The D gene is left open where the match is weak. Size is omitted from some rows. Given values are once, few, many or a class for expanded clones.

j_gene: TRBJ2-7
v_gene: TRBV3-1
d_gene: .
abundance: .
CDR3aa: CASSQVGRGTQSYEQYF
CDR3nt: TGTGCCAGCAGCCAAGTGGGGAGGGGGACCCAGTCCTACGAGCAGTACTTC

j_gene: TRBJ2-5
v_gene: TRBV15
d_gene: TRBD2
abundance: .
CDR3aa: CATATGLAGDVGETQYF
CDR3nt: TGTGCCACCGCCACGGGACTAGCGGGAGATGTGGGAGAGACCCAGTACTTC

j_gene: TRBJ1-5
v_gene: TRBV28
d_gene: .
abundance: .
CDR3aa: CASSLVSNQPQHF
CDR3nt: TGTGCCAGCAGTTTGGTTAGCAATCAGCCCCAGCATTTT

j_gene: TRBJ2-1
v_gene: TRBV5-8
d_gene: .
abundance: .
CDR3aa: CASSLGERYNEQFF
CDR3nt: TGTGCCAGCAGCTTGGGTGAAAGATACAATGAGCAGTTCTTC

j_gene: TRBJ2-5
v_gene: TRBV7-9
d_gene: TRBD2
abundance: .
CDR3aa: CASIKAGLGETQYF
CDR3nt: TGTGCCAGCATCAAAGCGGGGCTAGGGGAGACCCAGTACTTC

j_gene: TRBJ2-1
v_gene: TRBV27
d_gene: TRBD2
abundance: .
CDR3aa: CASSFGIAGGRREQFF
CDR3nt: TGTGCCAGCAGTTTTGGAATAGCGGGAGGGCGGCGTGAGCAGTTCTTC

j_gene: TRBJ1-5
v_gene: TRBV7-9
d_gene: .
abundance: .
CDR3aa: CASSLAGGRPQHF
CDR3nt: TGTGCCAGCAGCTTAGCCGGGGGGAGGCCCCAGCATTTT

j_gene: TRBJ1-2
v_gene: TRBV24-1
d_gene: TRBD1
abundance: .
CDR3aa: CATSEAGQGNNYGYTF
CDR3nt: TGTGCCACCAGTGAGGCGGGACAGGGAAATAACTATGGCTACACCTTC

j_gene: TRBJ2-3
v_gene: TRBV9
d_gene: .
abundance: .
CDR3aa: CASSVAGKVGSTDTQYF
CDR3nt: TGTGCCAGCAGCGTAGCTGGGAAAGTGGGAAGCACAGATACGCAGTATTTT

j_gene: TRBJ2-7
v_gene: TRBV7-9
d_gene: .
abundance: once
CDR3aa: CASSLAMGRENEQYF
CDR3nt: TGTGCCAGCAGCTTAGCTATGGGGCGGGAAAACGAGCAGTACTTC

j_gene: TRBJ2-7
v_gene: TRBV7-9
d_gene: .
abundance: .
CDR3aa: CASSPTQVYEQYF
CDR3nt: TGTGCCAGCAGCCCTACCCAGGTGTACGAGCAGTACTTC

j_gene: TRBJ1-1
v_gene: TRBV7-9
d_gene: .
abundance: .
CDR3aa: CASSPWTRSGTEAFF
CDR3nt: TGTGCCAGCAGCCCCTGGACACGGTCTGGCACTGAAGCTTTCTTT

j_gene: TRBJ2-5
v_gene: TRBV9
d_gene: .
abundance: .
CDR3aa: CASSVGYGGETQYF
CDR3nt: TGTGCCAGCAGCGTAGGTTATGGGGGGGAGACCCAGTACTTC

j_gene: TRBJ2-1
v_gene: TRBV6-6
d_gene: TRBD1
abundance: .
CDR3aa: CASSKPRQGMSEQFF
CDR3nt: TGTGCCAGCAGTAAGCCGAGACAGGGAATGAGTGAGCAGTTCTTC

j_gene: TRBJ1-5
v_gene: TRBV15
d_gene: .
abundance: .
CDR3aa: CATSRDLVNDGNQPQHF
CDR3nt: TGTGCCACCAGCAGAGATTTAGTAAATGATGGCAATCAGCCCCAGCATTTT

j_gene: TRBJ2-1
v_gene: TRBV20-1
d_gene: TRBD2
abundance: .
CDR3aa: CSARTSGRDNEQFF
CDR3nt: TGCAGTGCGCGTACTAGCGGGAGGGACAATGAGCAGTTCTTC

j_gene: TRBJ1-1
v_gene: TRBV4-1
d_gene: .
abundance: .
CDR3aa: CASSQTFSGLSEAFF
CDR3nt: TGCGCCAGCAGCCAAACGTTCAGTGGGCTAAGTGAAGCTTTCTTT

j_gene: TRBJ2-3
v_gene: TRBV7-9
d_gene: .
abundance: .
CDR3aa: CASSLGSPEPFF
CDR3nt: TGTGCCAGCAGCTTAGGGAGCCCCGAGCCTTTTTTT

j_gene: TRBJ2-7
v_gene: TRBV7-9
d_gene: TRBD1
abundance: .
CDR3aa: CASSPRGGQGSPSYEQYF
CDR3nt: TGTGCCAGCAGCCCTAGAGGGGGACAGGGTTCCCCCTCCTACGAGCAGTACTTC

j_gene: TRBJ1-2
v_gene: TRBV7-9
d_gene: TRBD1
abundance: .
CDR3aa: CASSWDRDNGYTF
CDR3nt: TGTGCCAGCAGCTGGGACAGGGACAATGGCTACACCTTC

j_gene: TRBJ2-1
v_gene: TRBV19
d_gene: TRBD2
abundance: .
CDR3aa: CASSFSLAGVLNEQFF
CDR3nt: TGTGCCAGTAGTTTTTCTCTAGCGGGAGTTCTCAATGAGCAGTTCTTC

j_gene: TRBJ2-1
v_gene: TRBV28
d_gene: .
abundance: .
CDR3aa: CASSLFLEGNNEQFF
CDR3nt: TGTGCCAGCAGTTTATTCCTCGAGGGGAACAATGAGCAGTTCTTC

j_gene: TRBJ1-2
v_gene: TRBV12-3/TRBV12-4
d_gene: TRBD1
abundance: .
CDR3aa: CAILGGHDNYGYTF
CDR3nt: TGTGCCATCTTAGGGGGCCACGATAACTATGGCTACACCTTC

j_gene: TRBJ2-2
v_gene: TRBV5-6
d_gene: .
abundance: .
CDR3aa: CASSLLGTPTGELFF
CDR3nt: TGTGCCAGCAGCTTATTGGGGACTCCGACCGGGGAGCTGTTTTTT

j_gene: TRBJ2-7
v_gene: TRBV27
d_gene: .
abundance: .
CDR3aa: CASSHRLGDRTYEQYF
CDR3nt: TGTGCCAGCAGTCACCGATTGGGGGACCGGACCTACGAGCAGTACTTC

j_gene: TRBJ2-5
v_gene: TRBV7-9
d_gene: TRBD2
abundance: .
CDR3aa: CASSTPGGRLQETQYF
CDR3nt: TGTGCCAGCAGTACCCCGGGCGGGAGGCTCCAAGAGACCCAGTACTTC

j_gene: TRBJ2-2
v_gene: TRBV9
d_gene: .
abundance: .
CDR3aa: CASSASGAGELFF
CDR3nt: TGTGCCAGCAGCGCATCAGGGGCCGGGGAGCTGTTTTTT

j_gene: TRBJ2-5
v_gene: TRBV27
d_gene: TRBD2
abundance: .
CDR3aa: CASSLSLAGVAYF
CDR3nt: TGTGCCAGCAGTTTAAGCCTAGCGGGAGTAGCATACTTC

j_gene: TRBJ2-5
v_gene: TRBV6-5
d_gene: .
abundance: .
CDR3aa: CASSYGAVQETQYF
CDR3nt: TGTGCCAGCAGTTATGGGGCAGTCCAAGAGACCCAGTACTTC

j_gene: TRBJ1-2
v_gene: TRBV30
d_gene: .
abundance: .
CDR3aa: CAWSVRAGDGYTF
CDR3nt: TGTGCCTGGAGTGTCAGGGCAGGGGATGGCTACACCTTC

j_gene: TRBJ2-1
v_gene: TRBV3-1
d_gene: TRBD2
abundance: .
CDR3aa: CASSPGLAGGDEQFF
CDR3nt: TGTGCCAGCAGCCCGGGACTAGCGGGAGGCGATGAGCAGTTCTTC

j_gene: TRBJ2-1
v_gene: TRBV27
d_gene: TRBD1
abundance: .
CDR3aa: CASSLSRQGDEQFF
CDR3nt: TGTGCCAGCAGTTTATCGAGACAGGGTGACGAGCAGTTCTTC

j_gene: TRBJ2-1
v_gene: TRBV14
d_gene: .
abundance: .
CDR3aa: CASSPNRVTQFF
CDR3nt: TGTGCCAGCAGCCCGAACAGGGTTACGCAGTTCTTC

j_gene: TRBJ1-5
v_gene: TRBV30
d_gene: TRBD1
abundance: .
CDR3aa: CAWSGQGDQPQHF
CDR3nt: TGTGCCTGGAGTGGACAGGGGGATCAGCCCCAGCATTTT

j_gene: TRBJ2-3
v_gene: TRBV11-2
d_gene: .
abundance: .
CDR3aa: CASSLRGAPGGFTDTQYF
CDR3nt: TGTGCCAGCAGCTTAAGGGGGGCTCCGGGAGGTTTCACAGATACGCAGTATTTT

j_gene: TRBJ2-3
v_gene: TRBV11-2
d_gene: TRBD2
abundance: .
CDR3aa: CASSLVTSGRADTQYF
CDR3nt: TGTGCCAGCAGCTTAGTCACTAGCGGGAGAGCAGATACGCAGTATTTT

j_gene: TRBJ2-7
v_gene: TRBV28
d_gene: .
abundance: .
CDR3aa: CASSHLSEDYEQYF
CDR3nt: TGTGCCAGCAGTCACCTCTCGGAAGACTACGAGCAGTACTTC

j_gene: TRBJ2-7
v_gene: TRBV7-9
d_gene: .
abundance: once
CDR3aa: CASSLEVASYDQYF
CDR3nt: TGTGCCAGCAGCTTAGAAGTAGCTAGCTACGATCAGTACTTC

j_gene: TRBJ2-5
v_gene: TRBV4-1
d_gene: .
abundance: .
CDR3aa: CASSQVLGTRGEETQYF
CDR3nt: TGCGCCAGCAGCCAAGTGTTGGGGACGAGGGGCGAGGAGACCCAGTACTTC

j_gene: TRBJ2-1
v_gene: TRBV7-9
d_gene: TRBD2
abundance: .
CDR3aa: CASSSGLTTGDEQFF
CDR3nt: TGTGCCAGCAGCTCGGGACTAACCACGGGCGATGAGCAGTTCTTC